These T cell receptor beta chains were read from a single sample in a study of Ad26.COV2.S vaccination and SARS-CoV-2 variants. Clones were read by immunoSEQ multiplex PCR, and TCRdb kept only the in-frame ones, dropping some. The data contain about 480,000 clones, roughly 87% of them singletons. The sample here was peripheral blood, taken in a trial of Ad26.COV2.S vaccine versus placebo. These receptors all stem from a person aged 18-60 years who received the Ad26.COV2.S COVID-19 vaccine or a placebo. Each CDR3 is given with its conserved first and last residue. A D gene is named only where the DNA matches it firmly. Expanded clones get a size class; other rows say once, few or many, or leave the size out.

size,V,D,J,CDR3,DNA
few,TRBV19,TRBD1,TRBJ2-7,CASADTGDRAYEQYF,TGTGCCAGTGCCGACACGGGGGACAGGGCCTACGAGCAGTACTTC
NA,TRBV5-1,TRBD2,TRBJ2-1,CASSSRAGAGSEQFF,TGCGCCAGCAGCTCCAGAGCGGGAGCAGGGAGTGAGCAGTTCTTC
NA,TRBV11-2,NA,TRBJ2-2,CASSLERPPGELFF,TGTGCCAGCAGCTTAGAAAGACCCCCCGGGGAGCTGTTTTTT
NA,TRBV19,NA,TRBJ2-2,CASPSVTGELFF,TGTGCCAGCCCCTCGGTTACCGGGGAGCTGTTTTTT
NA,TRBV27,NA,TRBJ2-7,CASRVWGSYEQYF,TGTGCCAGCAGGGTTTGGGGAAGCTACGAGCAGTACTTC
NA,TRBV30,NA,TRBJ2-2,CAWSVGFAGNTGELFF,TGTGCCTGGAGTGTAGGTTTCGCAGGGAACACCGGGGAGCTGTTTTTT
NA,TRBV7-2,NA,TRBJ2-7,CASSPRPLGGQYF,TGTGCCAGCAGCCCCAGGCCACTAGGTGGGCAGTACTTC
NA,TRBV9,NA,TRBJ1-6,CASSVGGLMGNSPLHF,TGTGCCAGCAGCGTTGGGGGTCTCATGGGTAATTCACCCCTCCACTTT
NA,TRBV5-6,TRBD1,TRBJ1-2,CASSATGTANYGYTF,TGTGCCAGCAGCGCCACCGGGACAGCAAACTATGGCTACACCTTC
NA,TRBV10-3,NA,TRBJ2-1,CAISESPGAREQFF,TGTGCCATCAGTGAGTCGCCGGGAGCTCGGGAGCAGTTCTTC
NA,TRBV7-9,NA,TRBJ2-7,CASSWEGVMYF,TGTGCCAGCAGCTGGGAAGGGGTCATGTACTTC
once,TRBV27,NA,TRBJ2-5,CASSPIEPKETQYF,TGTGCCAGCAGTCCAATAGAACCGAAAGAGACCCAGTACTTC
NA,TRBV5-1,NA,TRBJ2-3,CASSETDRAPRTIRDTQYF,TGCGCCAGCAGCGAAACGGACCGGGCCCCGCGGACCATTCGGGATACGCAGTATTTT
once,TRBV6-1,TRBD1,TRBJ2-1,CASNERQGQQFF,TGTGCCAGCAACGAGAGACAGGGTCAGCAGTTCTTC
NA,TRBV27,NA,TRBJ1-5,CASSQRQFSVSDQPQHF,TGTGCCAGCAGTCAGAGACAGTTTTCGGTTTCGGATCAGCCCCAGCATTTT
NA,TRBV7-3,NA,TRBJ2-3,CASSLSGSRTDTQYF,TGTGCCAGCAGCCTGAGCGGGTCTCGCACAGATACGCAGTATTTT
NA,TRBV3-1/TRBV3-2,TRBD1,TRBJ1-5,CASSQGGQGKYQPQHF,TGTGCCAGCAGCCAAGGGGGACAGGGGAAGTATCAGCCCCAGCATTTT
once,TRBV7-2,NA,TRBJ2-7,CASSLRVQTYEQYF,TGTGCCAGCAGCCTTCGGGTTCAAACCTACGAGCAGTACTTC
NA,TRBV29-1,NA,TRBJ2-3,CSAGGADTQYF,TGCAGCGCGGGTGGGGCAGATACGCAGTATTTT
NA,TRBV7-3,NA,TRBJ1-2,CASSLDGVANYGYTF,TGTGCCAGCAGCTTAGATGGGGTAGCTAACTATGGCTACACCTTC
NA,TRBV6-2/TRBV6-3,NA,TRBJ1-3,CASSFARGIGDTIYF,TGTGCCAGCAGTTTCGCCAGGGGAATTGGAGACACCATATATTTT
NA,TRBV28,TRBD2,TRBJ2-7,CASSLGLAGGPAQYF,TGTGCCAGCAGTTTGGGACTAGCGGGAGGACCCGCGCAGTACTTC
NA,TRBV4-1,TRBD2,TRBJ2-1,CASSITSDEQFF,TGCGCCAGCAGCATCACTAGCGATGAGCAGTTCTTC
NA,TRBV20-1,NA,TRBJ2-1,CSASSGVLNEQFF,TGCAGTGCTAGTTCAGGTGTCCTCAATGAGCAGTTCTTC
NA,TRBV19,NA,TRBJ2-2,CASSKGTRNTGELFF,TGTGCCAGTAGTAAGGGGACAAGGAACACCGGGGAGCTGTTTTTT
NA,TRBV5-4,TRBD1,TRBJ1-4,CASSLTGDMKLFF,TGTGCCAGCAGCTTGACAGGGGATATGAAACTGTTTTTT
NA,TRBV7-2,NA,TRBJ1-3,CASRPRQTGGNTIYF,TGTGCCAGCAGACCCCGCCAGACGGGGGGAAACACCATATATTTT
NA,TRBV29-1,NA,TRBJ1-5,CSVEVRVEAGAVIQPQHF,TGCAGCGTTGAAGTTCGAGTTGAGGCAGGCGCGGTGATCCAGCCCCAGCATTTT
NA,TRBV28,NA,TRBJ2-1,CASSPPGLRNEQFF,TGTGCCAGCAGTCCGCCGGGACTGAGGAATGAGCAGTTCTTC
NA,TRBV4-1,TRBD2,TRBJ2-7,CASSQVSGRTSYEQYF,TGCGCCAGCAGCCAAGTTAGCGGGAGGACCTCCTACGAGCAGTACTTC
NA,TRBV5-1,TRBD1,TRBJ2-1,CASSATGTGVSYNEQFF,TGCGCCAGCAGCGCTACCGGGACAGGGGTCTCCTACAATGAGCAGTTCTTC
NA,TRBV7-9,TRBD2,TRBJ2-2,CASSRLRTSGRITGELFF,TGTGCCAGCAGCCGACTTCGGACTAGCGGGAGGATCACCGGGGAGCTGTTTTTT
NA,TRBV28,NA,TRBJ2-7,CASIPGGEYYEQYF,TGTGCCAGCATTCCCGGTGGAGAGTATTACGAGCAGTACTTC
NA,TRBV19,TRBD1,TRBJ2-2,CASRPGQGTGELFF,TGTGCCAGTAGACCGGGACAGGGAACCGGGGAGCTGTTTTTT
NA,TRBV19,TRBD1,TRBJ1-5,CASEKGQGLFQPQHF,TGTGCCAGTGAGAAGGGACAGGGACTTTTTCAGCCCCAGCATTTT
NA,TRBV4-3,NA,TRBJ1-2,CASSQVGRRNYGYTF,TGCGCCAGCAGCCAAGTCGGCAGGCGGAACTATGGCTACACCTTC
NA,TRBV29-1,NA,TRBJ2-2,CSVYPQDDRKMFF,TGCAGCGTTTATCCCCAAGATGACAGGAAGATGTTTTTT
NA,TRBV7-2,NA,TRBJ2-7,CASSFRDSEQYF,TGTGCCAGCAGCTTCAGGGATTCCGAGCAGTACTTC
once,TRBV5-4,NA,TRBJ2-4,CASSGGVGNIQYF,TGTGCCAGCAGCGGAGGGGTTGGAAACATTCAGTACTTC
NA,TRBV14,NA,TRBJ2-1,CASSHKVEQFF,TGTGCCAGCAGCCATAAGGTTGAGCAGTTCTTC
NA,TRBV7-9,TRBD2,TRBJ2-1,CASSNWAGVNNNEQFF,TGTGCCAGCAGTAATTGGGCGGGAGTGAATAACAATGAGCAGTTCTTC
NA,TRBV7-6,TRBD2,TRBJ2-3,CASSLVAGGTDTQYF,TGTGCCAGCAGCTTAGTAGCGGGAGGTACAGATACGCAGTATTTT
NA,TRBV24-1,NA,TRBJ2-7,CATSDLGGEQYF,TGTGCCACCAGTGATTTAGGAGGCGAGCAGTACTTC
NA,TRBV6-5,NA,TRBJ1-1,CASSSSGMNTEAFF,TGTGCCAGCAGTTCATCGGGGATGAACACTGAAGCTTTCTTT
NA,TRBV5-4,NA,TRBJ2-6,CASSSDGLNSGANVLTF,TGTGCCAGCAGCTCGGACGGATTAAACTCTGGGGCCAACGTCCTGACTTTC
NA,TRBV19,NA,TRBJ2-7,CASSIIYEQYF,TGTGCCAGTAGTATCATTTACGAGCAGTACTTC
NA,TRBV2,TRBD1,TRBJ2-7,CANRDRGDYEQYF,TGTGCCAACCGGGACAGGGGAGACTACGAGCAGTACTTC
NA,TRBV9,NA,TRBJ2-3,CASSVVAGKPLTTDTQYF,TGTGCCAGCAGCGTAGTGGCGGGGAAACCACTTACCACAGATACGCAGTATTTT
once,TRBV18,NA,TRBJ1-5,CASSRGRGLNQPQHF,TGTGCCAGCTCACGGGGTCGAGGACTTAATCAGCCCCAGCATTTT
NA,TRBV27,NA,TRBJ2-2,CATKTWGMGGELFF,TGTGCCACAAAAACGTGGGGCATGGGGGGGGAGCTGTTTTTT
NA,TRBV6-5,NA,TRBJ1-6,CASRIQGRGSPLHF,TGTGCCAGCAGGATACAGGGTCGGGGTTCACCCCTCCACTTT
NA,TRBV10-3,NA,TRBJ1-4,CAISESGNEKLFF,TGTGCCATCAGTGAGTCGGGTAATGAAAAACTGTTTTTT
NA,TRBV7-9,NA,TRBJ2-3,CASSLVGAADTQYF,TGTGCCAGCAGCTTAGTTGGGGCGGCAGATACGCAGTATTTT
NA,TRBV19,TRBD1,TRBJ1-5,CASSSGTGGYQPQHF,TGTGCCAGTAGTTCCGGGACAGGGGGATATCAGCCCCAGCATTTT
NA,TRBV3-1/TRBV3-2,NA,TRBJ2-7,CASSPLFGEQYF,TGTGCCAGCAGCCCGCTGTTTGGTGAGCAGTACTTC
NA,TRBV29-1,NA,TRBJ1-1,CSDGGFIEAFF,TGCAGCGACGGGGGTTTTATCGAAGCTTTCTTT
NA,TRBV5-1,NA,TRBJ2-2,CASSPEGLDTGELFF,TGCGCCAGCAGTCCGGAGGGCCTTGACACCGGGGAGCTGTTTTTT
once,TRBV29-1,NA,TRBJ1-1,CSVERDLRPNTEAFF,TGCAGCGTTGAGAGGGACTTGAGGCCCAACACTGAAGCTTTCTTT
once,TRBV19,TRBD2,TRBJ2-1,CASSRTGTSVSLEQFF,TGTGCCAGTAGTAGAACCGGGACTAGCGTTTCATTAGAGCAGTTCTTC